These T cell receptor beta chains were read from a single sample in a study of blood T cells in healthy people across ages. MiXCR was run by TCRdb on the 5' RACE reads, yielding one entry per CDR3 protein. The sample contains 850,000 to 1,100,000 distinct CDR3 sequences, more than 30% of which appear only once. Sequences were obtained from blood. Receptors were obtained from a man between 18 and 29 years old in good health. Each CDR3 is given with its conserved first and last residue. A D gene is named only where the DNA matches it firmly. The listing skips clone size in some rows; elsewhere it reads once, few, many or a size class.

TRBV30	TRBJ1-2	.	TRBD1	TGTGCCTGGAGTGAGGACAGGATCTATGGCTACACCTTC	CAWSEDRIYGYTF
TRBV4-2	TRBJ2-7	.	.	TGTGCCAGCAGCCAAGATCGCGGTAGCGCGTACGAGCAGTACTTC	CASSQDRGSAYEQYF
TRBV27	TRBJ2-3	.	.	TGTGCCAGCAGTTTTTCTCCCTCGAATTCGGATACGCAGTATTTT	CASSFSPSNSDTQYF
TRBV28	TRBJ2-4	.	TRBD2	TGTGCCAGCAGTCAGGGACTAGCGGGGGGTAACTCCTACAATGAGCAGTACTTC	CASSQGLAGGNSYNEQYF
TRBV12-3/TRBV12-4	TRBJ1-1	few	.	TGTGCCAGCAGTACGGTGACACCTGAAGCTTTCTTT	CASSTVTPEAFF
TRBV12-3/TRBV12-4	TRBJ2-5	.	TRBD1	TGTGCCAGCAGTGTCCGGAGGGACAGGGCCCAAGAGACCCAGTACTTC	CASSVRRDRAQETQYF
TRBV2	TRBJ2-3	.	.	TGCGCCAGCAGGGGAGGAGGAGGAGATACGCAGTATTTT	CASRGGGGDTQYF
TRBV12-3/TRBV12-4	TRBJ1-3	.	TRBD1	TGTGCCCGCGGCCCGACAGGGCCTGGAAACACCATATATTTT	CARGPTGPGNTIYF
TRBV3-1	TRBJ1-4	.	.	TGTGCCAGCAGCCAAGAGCGGTTCTCTAATGAAAAACTGTTTTTT	CASSQERFSNEKLFF
TRBV6-6	TRBJ1-5	.	.	TGTGCCAGCAGTTATTCAGGGGAATTCCCCAATCAGCCCCAGCATTTT	CASSYSGEFPNQPQHF
TRBV6-2/TRBV6-3	TRBJ2-1	.	.	TGTGCCAGCAGTTTAGAAGGAGGGTATGAGCAGTTCTTC	CASSLEGGYEQFF
TRBV5-1	TRBJ2-1	.	TRBD2	TGCGCCAGTAGCTTGGGACTAGCGGGGGATGAGCAGTTCTTC	CASSLGLAGDEQFF
TRBV20-1	TRBJ2-7	.	.	TGCAGTGCCCGGTCCGGGGGTAGGGGCAATGAGCAGTACTTC	CSARSGGRGNEQYF
TRBV7-9	TRBJ1-1	.	.	TGTGCCAGCAGCCCCGCCTACACAGGGATGAACACTGAAGCTTTCTTT	CASSPAYTGMNTEAFF
TRBV5-1	TRBJ1-1	.	.	TGCGCCAGCAGCTTGGACCTAATTTACACTGAAGCTTTCTTT	CASSLDLIYTEAFF
TRBV4-1	TRBJ2-1	few	TRBD2	TGCGCCAGCAGCCAAGTATTCAATGGGGGGGATGAGCAGTTCTTC	CASSQVFNGGDEQFF